What follows describes a single T cell receptor beta chain. These data come from a study of shared clonotypes between healthy human individuals. Profiling relied on immunoSEQ multiplex PCR, and the TCRdb table lists in-frame clones only, not all of them. The table has approximately 2,300,000 clones, under 95% seen once. The CDR3 extends over 16 amino acids. V gave up 2 bases and J gave up 2 bases; unmatched junction bases: 8. Germline V CDR1 and CDR2: SGHTA, FQGNSA. Sequencing was done on a sample of naive CD4+ T cells from PBMCs. Subset indicated: CD45RA+ positively selected. The V gene is TRBV7-2, the J gene TRBJ1-2, with TRBD1 identical over 7 bases. The sequence was collected from a man aged 18 to 30 in good health. Some clones in this sample may be carry-over from other donors' samples. The CDR3 protein is CASSLLTGTANYGYTF. CDR3 DNA: TGTGCCAGCAGCTTATTGACAGGGACAGCAAACTATGGCTACACCTTC. The full variable domain, rest sourced from reference TRBV7-2 and TRBJ1-2, is GAGVSQSPSNKVTEKGKDVELRCDPISGHTALYWYRQSLGQGLEFLIYFQGNSAPDKSGLPSDRFSAERTGGSVSTLTIQRTQQEDSAVYLCASSLLTGTANYGYTFGSGTRLTVV.